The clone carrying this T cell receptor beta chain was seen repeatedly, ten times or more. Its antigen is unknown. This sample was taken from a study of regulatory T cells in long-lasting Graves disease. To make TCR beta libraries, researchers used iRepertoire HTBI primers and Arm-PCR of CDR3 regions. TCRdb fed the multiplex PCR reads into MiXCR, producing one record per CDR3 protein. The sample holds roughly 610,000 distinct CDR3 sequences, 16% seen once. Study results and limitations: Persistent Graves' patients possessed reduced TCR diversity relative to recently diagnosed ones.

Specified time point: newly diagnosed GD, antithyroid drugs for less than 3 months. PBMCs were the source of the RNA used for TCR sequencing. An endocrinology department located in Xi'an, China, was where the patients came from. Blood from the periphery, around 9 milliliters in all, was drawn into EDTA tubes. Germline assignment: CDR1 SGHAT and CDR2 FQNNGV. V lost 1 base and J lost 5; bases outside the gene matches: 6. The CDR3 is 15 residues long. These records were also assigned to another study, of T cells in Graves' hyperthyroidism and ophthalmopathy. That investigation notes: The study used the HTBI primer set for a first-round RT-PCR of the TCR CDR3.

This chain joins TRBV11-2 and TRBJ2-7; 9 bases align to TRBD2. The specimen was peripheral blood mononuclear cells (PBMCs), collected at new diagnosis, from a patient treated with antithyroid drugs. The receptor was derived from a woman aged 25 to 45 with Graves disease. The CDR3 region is CASSLVASGNHEQYF. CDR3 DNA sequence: TGTGCCAGCAGCTTAGTCGCTAGCGGGAACCACGAGCAGTACTTC. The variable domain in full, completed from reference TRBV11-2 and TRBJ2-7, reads EAGVAQSPRYKIIEKRQSVAFWCNPISGHATLYWYQQILGQGPKLLIQFQNNGVVDDSQLPKDRFSAERLKGVDSTLKIQPAKLEDSAVYLCASSLVASGNHEQYFGPGTRLTVT.